This paragraph covers one TCR beta chain sequence. In assigning cohorts, the study relied on participant-reported clinical history. TCRdb keeps only in-frame clones here, not all; method: immunoSEQ multiplex PCR. The sample shows about 220,000 clones, about four fifths of them seen only once. The CDR3 sequence is 13 residues long. The germline CDR1 and CDR2 sequences are SGHAT and FQNNGV. The V end was cut by 6 bases, the J end by 0 bases, with 9 bases between. This specimen comes from a study of blood T cell repertoires in COVID-19. The source of this sequence is a woman in her thirties or forties with acute COVID-19. The material sequenced was PBMCs or T cells enriched from blood (not recorded which). V is TRBV11-2 and J is TRBJ2-7, with D possibly TRBD2 on 5 matching bases. The CDR3 DNA reads as TGTGCCAGCAGGGGAGACAACTCCTACGAGCAGTACTTC. Translating gives CASRGDNSYEQYF.